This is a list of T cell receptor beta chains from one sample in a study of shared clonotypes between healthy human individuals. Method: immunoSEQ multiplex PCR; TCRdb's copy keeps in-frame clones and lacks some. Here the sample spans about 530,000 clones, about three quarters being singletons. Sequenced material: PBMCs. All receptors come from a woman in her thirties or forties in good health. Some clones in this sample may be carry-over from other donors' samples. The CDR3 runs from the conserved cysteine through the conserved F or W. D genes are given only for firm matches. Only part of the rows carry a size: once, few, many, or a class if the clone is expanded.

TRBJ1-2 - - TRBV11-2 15 TGTGCCAGCAGCTTATATCTGGACAGCTCCTATGGCTACACCTTC CASSLYLDSSYGYTF
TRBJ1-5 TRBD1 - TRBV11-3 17 TGTGCCAGCAGCTTAGTAGCAGGGGGCAGTAGCAATCAGCCCCAGCATTTT CASSLVAGGSSNQPQHF
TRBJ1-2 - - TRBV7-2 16 TGTGCCAGCAGGCCGACGCCGGGACACCAAGGAGGGGGCTACACCTTC CASRPTPGHQGGGYTF
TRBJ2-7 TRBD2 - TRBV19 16 TGTGCCAGTAGTATATCGGGGGGGGACTTCTCCTACGAGCAGTACTTC CASSISGGDFSYEQYF
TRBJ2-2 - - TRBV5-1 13 TGCGCCAGCAGCTTGGGTTTCACCGGGGAGCTGTTTTTT CASSLGFTGELFF
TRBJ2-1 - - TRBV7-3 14 TGTGCCAGCAGCCCCCACGGGACGTACAATGAGCAGTTCTTC CASSPHGTYNEQFF
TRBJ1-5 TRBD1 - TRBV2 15 TGTGCCAGCAGTGGGCAGACAGGGCATAGTCAGCCCCAGCATTTT CASSGQTGHSQPQHF
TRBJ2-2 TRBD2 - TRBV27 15 TGTGCCAGCAGTGCCCGCGGGGGGAACACCGGGGAGCTGTTTTTT CASSARGGNTGELFF
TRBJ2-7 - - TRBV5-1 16 TGCGCCAGCAGCTTGTTGCAGGGGGGATTGGCGGACGAGCAGTACTTC CASSLLQGGLADEQYF
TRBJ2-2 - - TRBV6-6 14 TGTGCCAGCAGATCGTGGGGGAACACCGGGGAGCTGTTTTTT CASRSWGNTGELFF
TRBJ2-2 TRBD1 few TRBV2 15 TGTGCCAGCACCGGACGACAGGGAATCACCGGGGAGCTGTTTTTT CASTGRQGITGELFF
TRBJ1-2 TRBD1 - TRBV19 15 TGTGCCAGTAGTCCGTCGACAGGGGGCAGCTATGGCTACACCTTC CASSPSTGGSYGYTF
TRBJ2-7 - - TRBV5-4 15 TGTGCCAGCAGCGGGGAAGGGGTGTTGGCCTACGAGCAGTACTTC CASSGEGVLAYEQYF
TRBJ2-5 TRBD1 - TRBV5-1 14 TGCGCCAGCAGCCCCGGGACAGAACAAGAGACCCAGTACTTC CASSPGTEQETQYF
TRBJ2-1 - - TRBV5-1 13 TGCGCCAGCTCCCGGGGAGGAGGGGATGAGCAGTTCTTC CASSRGGGDEQFF
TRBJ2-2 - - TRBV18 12 TGTGCCAGCTCATCCGACACCGGGGAGCTGTTTTTT CASSSDTGELFF
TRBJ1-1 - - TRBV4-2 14 TGTGCCAGCAGCTTACACCCGGAGAACACTGAAGCTTTCTTT CASSLHPENTEAFF
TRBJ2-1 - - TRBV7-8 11 TGTGCCAGCAGCTTAAGTAGTGAGCAGTTCTTC CASSLSSEQFF
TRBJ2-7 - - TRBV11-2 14 TGTGCCAGCAGCCCATATAGGACAGCGTACGAGCAGTACTTC CASSPYRTAYEQYF
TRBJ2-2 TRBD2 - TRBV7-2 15 TGTGCCAGCAGCTTAACTAGCGGGAGCCCCCGGGAGCTGTTTTTT CASSLTSGSPRELFF
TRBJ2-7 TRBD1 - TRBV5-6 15 TGTGCCAGCAGCTCCGGGACAGGGGCCTCCTACGAGCAGTACTTC CASSSGTGASYEQYF
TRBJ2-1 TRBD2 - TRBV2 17 TGTGCCAGCGCCCCACTAGCGGGAGAATCCCTCTACAATGAGCAGTTCTTC CASAPLAGESLYNEQFF
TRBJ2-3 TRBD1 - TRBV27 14 TGTGCCAGCAAGTGGACAGGGGGCGCGGATACGCAGTATTTT CASKWTGGADTQYF
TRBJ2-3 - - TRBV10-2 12 TGCGCCAGCGGCATAGCCGCAGATACGCAGTATTTT CASGIAADTQYF
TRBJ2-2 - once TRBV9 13 TGTGCCAGCAGCCCGTTGACCACCGGGGAGCTGTTTTTT CASSPLTTGELFF
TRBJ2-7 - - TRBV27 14 TGTGCCAGCAGTTTATTCTCGGGCTCCTACGAGCAGTACTTC CASSLFSGSYEQYF
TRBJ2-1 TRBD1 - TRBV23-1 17 TGCGCCAGCAGTCAATCGTTTGTACAGGGGGCGGTCGATGAGCAGTTCTTC CASSQSFVQGAVDEQFF
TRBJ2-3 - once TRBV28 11 TGTGCCAGCAGTTTAGGGGATACGCAGTATTTT CASSLGDTQYF
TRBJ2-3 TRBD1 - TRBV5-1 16 TGCGCCAGCAGCTCGGGGACAGGGGGGTTCGCAGATACGCAGTATTTT CASSSGTGGFADTQYF
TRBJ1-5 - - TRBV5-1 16 TGCGCCAGCAGCCCCCGGCCCGCCGGACTAGATCAGCCCCAGCATTTT CASSPRPAGLDQPQHF
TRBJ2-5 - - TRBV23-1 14 TGCGCCAGCCTAACAGCAGGACGTAAAGAGACCCAGTACTTC CASLTAGRKETQYF
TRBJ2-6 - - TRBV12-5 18 TGTGCTAGTGGTAACTTCCCTGCAGGACAAAGTCGGGCCAACGTCCTGACTTTC CASGNFPAGQSRANVLTF
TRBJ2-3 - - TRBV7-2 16 TGTGCCAGCAGCTTACGGCTTGGGTTTAGCACAGATACGCAGTATTTT CASSLRLGFSTDTQYF
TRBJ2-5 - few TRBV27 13 TGTGCCACCGCGGCCCCGTCAAGGGAGACCCAGTACTTC CATAAPSRETQYF
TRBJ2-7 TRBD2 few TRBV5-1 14 TGCGCCAGCAGCAAAGGGACTAGCGGCTACGAGCAGTACTTC CASSKGTSGYEQYF
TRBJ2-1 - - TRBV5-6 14 TGTGCCAGCAGCGCCGGGACCATATACAATGAGCAGTTCTTC CASSAGTIYNEQFF
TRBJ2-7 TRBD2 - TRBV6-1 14 TGTGCCAGCAGTGAAAGCGGGGCGGCAAGCGAGCAGTACTTC CASSESGAASEQYF
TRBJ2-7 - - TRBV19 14 TGTGCCAGTAGCTTCCAGGCGACGACCTACGAGCAGTACTTC CASSFQATTYEQYF
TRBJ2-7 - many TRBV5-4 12 TGTGCCAGCAGCTTGGACAGGTCTAGGCAGTACTTC CASSLDRSRQYF
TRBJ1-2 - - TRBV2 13 TGTGCCAGCATTGCTGTGCGGGGATATGGCTACACCTTC CASIAVRGYGYTF
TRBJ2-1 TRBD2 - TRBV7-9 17 TGTGCCAGCAGCTTAGTTGGGCTAGCGGGAGGGGGCAATGAGCAGTTCTTC CASSLVGLAGGGNEQFF
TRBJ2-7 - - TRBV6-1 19 TGTGCCAGCAGTGGTACTTGGAGCACCAGGGACCCATACTCCTACGAGCAGTACTTC CASSGTWSTRDPYSYEQYF
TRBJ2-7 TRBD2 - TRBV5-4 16 TGTGCCAGCAGCCCCCGGACTAGCGGCTCGTCCTACGAGCAGTACTTC CASSPRTSGSSYEQYF
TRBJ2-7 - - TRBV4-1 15 TGCGCCAGCACCTCCCTCCCTTTCAGCTCCTACGAGCAGTACTTC CASTSLPFSSYEQYF
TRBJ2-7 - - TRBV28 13 TGTGCCAGCAGTTTAGACCCTCTAACCGAGCAGTACTTC CASSLDPLTEQYF